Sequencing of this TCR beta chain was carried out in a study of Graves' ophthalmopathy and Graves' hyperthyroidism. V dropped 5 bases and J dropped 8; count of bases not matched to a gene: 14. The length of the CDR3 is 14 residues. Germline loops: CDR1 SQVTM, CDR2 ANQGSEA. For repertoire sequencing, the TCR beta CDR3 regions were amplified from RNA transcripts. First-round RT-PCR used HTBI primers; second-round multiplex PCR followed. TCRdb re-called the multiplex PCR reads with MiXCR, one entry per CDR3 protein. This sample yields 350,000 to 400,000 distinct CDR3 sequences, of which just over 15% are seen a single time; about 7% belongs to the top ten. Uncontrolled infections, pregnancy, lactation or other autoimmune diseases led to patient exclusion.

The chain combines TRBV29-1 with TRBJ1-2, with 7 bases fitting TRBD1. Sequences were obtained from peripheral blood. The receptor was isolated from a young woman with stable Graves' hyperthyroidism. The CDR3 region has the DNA TGCAGCGTTCCCCAGGGGCAGGGGGTGAACGGCTACACCTTC. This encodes CSVPQGQGVNGYTF.